This TCR beta chain was identified during a study of T cells after posttransplantation cyclophosphamide. The assay was immunoSEQ multiplex PCR, and TCRdb's table has in-frame clones only and misses some. The sample has roughly 18,000 clones; less than 90% are singletons. Trimming removed 6 bases from V and 1 base from J, with 9 bases in between. Germline lookup yields CDR1 MDHEN and CDR2 SYDVKM. The CDR3 runs 13 residues. This TCR derives from a man between 25 and 39 years old in good health and a related stem cell transplant donor. What was sequenced was memory CD4+ T cells sorted from blood. The chain combines TRBV28 with TRBJ1-1, with D maybe TRBD1 (6 bases). Here the CDR3 reads CASRGTPNTEAFF. As DNA, the CDR3 is TGTGCCAGCAGGGGGACACCGAACACTGAAGCTTTCTTT.